The 12 T cell receptor beta chains below all came from one sample that was sequenced in a study of CD8 T cells in ankylosing spondylitis. Each CDR3 protein is one row after TCRdb ran MiXCR on the 5' RACE reads. The table records about 240,000 distinct CDR3 sequences, roughly a quarter of them present only once. The sequenced sample was blood, either unsorted or a sorted T cell fraction (not recorded which). These receptors all come from a male donor with ankylosing spondylitis or in good health (not recorded which).

This clonotype was seen repeatedly, ten times or more. The CDR3 sequence: CASSLTRGRTDTQYF. CDR3 coding DNA: TGTGCCAGCAGTTTAACCAGGGGGCGAACAGATACGCAGTATTTT. V gene TRBV12-3 or TRBV12-4 combines with J gene TRBJ2-3, with 8 bases lining up with TRBD1. V lost 2 bases to trimming and J lost 3 bases; unmatched junction nucleotides: 4. The CDR3 runs to 15 residues.

This chain connects TRBV29-1 to TRBJ2-7; TRBD1 might be the D (6 bases). This CDR3 is built from 11 residues. The V end lost 0 bases, the J end lost 12 bases, and 12 bases lay between the germline ends. Germline V CDR1 and CDR2: SQVTM, ANQGSEA. The chain's CDR3 is CSVEEGQGWYF. The DNA for the CDR3 is TGCAGCGTTGAAGAGGGGCAGGGGTGGTACTTC.

This clonotype was observed many times. V is TRBV20-1 and J is TRBJ2-7; D perhaps matches TRBD2 (5 bases). Germline V CDR1 and CDR2: DFQATT, SNEGSKA (reference sequence). CDR3 length: 12 residues. V gave up 5 bases and J gave up 2 bases, with 10 bases separating them. CDR3 coding DNA: TGCAGTGCTGGTACCGGGACCTACGAGCAGTACTTC. Residues: CSAGTGTYEQYF.

J is TRBJ2-7 and V is TRBV20-1; tentatively, D is TRBD2 (7 bases). CDR1 and CDR2 (germline): DFQATT, SNEGSKA (reference sequence). Trimming took off 3 bases at V and 3 bases at J, with 27 bases between the two ends. The CDR3 has 18 residues. The DNA of the CDR3 is TGCAGTGCTAGGGGGGGGAAGGACAGACCGCAATCCTTCTACGAGCAGTACTTC. This sequence encodes CSARGGKDRPQSFYEQYF.

This chain joins TRBV9 and TRBJ2-5; TRBD1 is a possible D gene (5 bases). The CDR3 has 15 residues. V was cut by 0 bases and J by 2 bases, with 11 bases left in between. Germline V gives CDR1 SGDLS, CDR2 YYNGEE. The CDR3 here is CASSVATGTQETQYF. CDR3 DNA: TGTGCCAGCAGCGTAGCTACAGGAACTCAAGAGACCCAGTACTTC.

This clonotype was recorded a few times. The gene calls are TRBV20-1 and TRBJ2-2; D call uncertain. V was clipped by 5 bases and J by 3 bases, with 10 bases between them. CDR3 size: 13 residues. Germline CDR1 is DFQATT and CDR2 is SNEGSKA (reference sequence). In DNA, the CDR3 is TGCAGTGCTCCTCGGTCAGACACCGGGGAGCTGTTTTTT. Translating it yields CSAPRSDTGELFF.

There are many counts of this clonotype. V is TRBV7-9 and J is TRBJ1-4; 8 bases fit TRBD1. V lost 4 bases and J lost 5; bases outside the gene matches: 6. Germline-derived CDR1 and CDR2 are SEHNR and FQNEAQ (reference sequence). The CDR3 consists of 15 residues. CDR3 protein: CASSSGTGDNEKLFF. Here the CDR3 DNA reads TGTGCCAGCAGCTCCGGGACAGGAGACAATGAAAAACTGTTTTTT.

This clonotype was found many times. The CDR3 spells CASSLMQGMNSPLHF. The CDR3 DNA is TGTGCCAGCAGCTTAATGCAGGGAATGAATTCACCCCTCCACTTT. This chain links TRBV11-2 with TRBJ1-6, with TRBD1 as a possible D gene (5 bases). The CDR3 runs 15 residues. The V gene's germline CDR1 is SGHAT and CDR2 FQNNGV. Deletions cut 2 bases from V and 7 bases from J, with 12 bases between. The whole variable domain, filled in from reference TRBV11-2 and TRBJ1-6, reads EAGVAQSPRYKIIEKRQSVAFWCNPISGHATLYWYQQILGQGPKLLIQFQNNGVVDDSQLPKDRFSAERLKGVDSTLKIQPAKLEDSAVYLCASSLMQGMNSPLHFGNGTRLTVT.

V and J are TRBV10-3 and TRBJ2-3, with a possible D match to TRBD1 (6 bases). Trimming took off 5 bases at V and 2 bases at J, with 8 bases between the two ends. The CDR3 loop spans 13 amino acids. Germline CDR1 reads ENHRY; CDR2 reads SYGVKD. This CDR3 reads CAISRDNTDTQYF. CDR3 nucleotides: TGTGCCATCAGTCGGGACAACACAGATACGCAGTATTTT.

This clonotype was counted at least ten times. The chain carries TRBV6-1 and TRBJ2-1, with a possible D match to TRBD2 (6 bases). CDR3 length equals 13 residues. Germline V gene data show CDR1 as MNHNS and CDR2 as SASEGT. Trimming cost V 6 bases and J 8 bases, with 14 bases left between them. CDR3 DNA: TGTGCCAGCAGGCGGGGCAAAGGCGATGAGCAGTTCTTC. Its translation: CASRRGKGDEQFF.

This rearrangement joins TRBV18 to TRBJ2-3; possible D gene TRBD2, 5 bases. V lost 0 bases and J lost 5, with 15 bases in between. CDR1 is KGHSH and CDR2 is LQKENI in the germline V gene. The CDR3 spans 16 residues. The CDR3 DNA reads TGTGCCAGCTCACCACCTGAGGCGGGTACACAAGATACGCAGTATTTT. Its protein is CASSPPEAGTQDTQYF.

The table lists this clonotype with many counts. This rearrangement joins TRBV12-3 or TRBV12-4 to TRBJ2-7; 9 bases match TRBD1. V lost 3 bases to trimming and J lost 6 bases; unmatched junction nucleotides: 6. The CDR3 contains 14 residues. The DNA of the CDR3 is TGTGCCAGCAGTTTCTCGGGACAGGGTGCCGAGCAGTACTTC. It codes for CASSFSGQGAEQYF.